This T cell receptor (beta chain) was recorded in a study of shared clonotypes between healthy human individuals. About the study: Every donor yielded three CD4 naive, three CD4 memory, two CD8 naive and one CD8 memory plate.

Sequenced by immunoSEQ multiplex PCR; TCRdb stores in-frame clones only, minus some. This table has around 2.5 million clones, over 85% appearing once. Findings and caveats of the study: It was the non-shared clonotypes that had lower generation probabilities than clonotypes shared by all four donors. Among a few donors, about 5% of naive CD4 clonotypes were found in common.

A CD45RA+ naive subset and a CD45RA-negative memory subset were split from CD4+ cells. Worth noting for this clone: Antigen: not known.

Losses at the gene ends were 3 bases for V and 3 bases for J; bases not matched to a gene: 9. CDR3 size: 15 residues. Germline V gene data show CDR1 as GTSNPN and CDR2 as SVGIG (reference sequence). The sequenced sample consisted of naive CD4+ T cells from PBMCs. Subset: CD45RA+ positively selected. The gene calls are TRBV30 and TRBJ2-5; 8 bases are a match to TRBD1. The clonotype comes from a man between 18 and 35 years old in good health. Some clones in this sample may be carry-over from other donors' samples. This chain's CDR3 is CAWRPGQDLEETQYF. The CDR3 bases are TGTGCCTGGAGGCCGGGACAGGACCTTGAAGAGACCCAGTACTTC.